This T cell receptor beta chain was captured in a study of T cells in Graves' hyperthyroidism and ophthalmopathy. Germline loops: CDR1 MDHEN, CDR2 SYDVKM. V was clipped by 6 bases and J by 5 bases; unmatched bases: 8. There are 14 residues in the CDR3. A Clinical Activity Score of at least 3, a NOSPECS grade of at least 4 and a duration under 3 months were recorded in the ophthalmopathy patients. Diagnosis rested on symptoms, serum thyroxine and TRAb, thyroid ultrasound, and orbital computed tomography. For this clonotype: Its antigen is not identified.

Amplified TCR beta CDR3 regions derived from RNA transcripts. The HTBI primer set was used in a first-round RT-PCR of the TCR CDR3. TCRdb fed the multiplex PCR reads into MiXCR, producing one record per CDR3 protein. Altogether nearly 600,000 distinct CDR3 sequences are present, approximately 15% being singletons, with the ten largest covering about 6.6%. Study results and caveats: Ophthalmopathy was identified by the model a median roughly 6.5 months ahead of onset. Blood also carried most thyroid clonotypes expanded above 0.001.

This TCR came from a woman aged 18-29 years with Graves' ophthalmopathy. This chain connects TRBV28 to TRBJ2-7; TRBD1 matches at 9 bases. The specimen was blood. The CDR3 region has the DNA TGTGCCAGCAGCTGGGTGGGACAGGGTAACGAGCAGTACTTC. The encoded protein is CASSWVGQGNEQYF.